A single sample gave rise to the 11 T cell receptor beta chains below, sequenced in a study of OX40 agonist ivuxolimab in advanced cancers. Repertoires were generated with immunoSEQ multiplex PCR, while TCRdb's copy carries only in-frame clones and drops some. The sample lists fewer than 80,000 clones, 65% to 90% occurring once. The sequences come from CD4+ or CD8+ T cells sorted from blood, collected in a trial of the OX40 agonist ivuxolimab. These receptors were collected from an adult with an advanced solid tumor such as melanoma, head and neck, liver or kidney cancer.

V is TRBV6-5 and J is TRBJ2-7; 8 positions agree with TRBD2. CDR1 is MNHEY and CDR2 is SVGAGI in the germline V gene. The trim removed 4 bases at V and 2 bases at J, leaving 4 bases unmatched. The CDR3 is made up of 14 amino acids. The CDR3 protein is CASSSTSGTYEQYF. CDR3 DNA: TGTGCCAGCAGTTCCACTAGCGGCACCTACGAGCAGTACTTC.

The chain links TRBV5-1 to TRBJ2-1; unclear D gene. Trimming left V 5 bases short and J 9 bases short, with 24 bases between. In germline, CDR1 is SGHRS, CDR2 YFSETQ. The CDR3 is 16 amino acids. CDR3 DNA: TGCGCCAGCAGAAAGGACCCGGGCCAAACTTTCGGTGAGCAGTTCTTC. This sequence encodes CASRKDPGQTFGEQFF. Full variable domain (remainder filled in from reference TRBV5-1 and TRBJ2-1): KAGVTQTPRYLIKTRGQQVTLSCSPISGHRSVSWYQQTPGQGLQFLFEYFSETQRNKGNFPGRFSGRQFSNSRSEMNVSTLELGDSALYLCASRKDPGQTFGEQFFGPGTRLTVL.

V usage is TRBV28 and J usage is TRBJ2-7, with unresolved D. Germline loops: CDR1 MDHEN, CDR2 SYDVKM. The length of the CDR3 is 15 residues. With 2 bases removed from V and 0 bases from J, the gap between germline ends came to 11 bases. The CDR3 sequence: CASSLLSSLSYEQYF. The CDR3 DNA follows: TGTGCCAGCAGTTTACTCAGCAGCCTCTCCTACGAGCAGTACTTC.

This clone appeared a few times. This chain connects TRBV7-9 to TRBJ2-7; D is unclear. The V gene's germline CDR1 is SEHNR and CDR2 FQNEAQ (reference sequence). CDR3 length equals 12 residues. V gave up 5 bases and J gave up 2 bases, with 7 bases separating them. CDR3: CASSPGPYEQYF. CDR3 DNA: TGTGCCAGCAGCCCCGGACCCTACGAGCAGTACTTC.

This chain uses TRBV4-3 with TRBJ2-7, with D unclear. V dropped 3 bases and J dropped 3 bases, with 9 bases sitting between them. This CDR3 has 13 residues. Germline lookup yields CDR1 LGHNA and CDR2 YSLEER. The CDR3 region is CASSQLVGYEQYF. CDR3 nucleotide sequence: TGCGCCAGCAGCCAGCTAGTTGGCTACGAGCAGTACTTC.

The chain joins TRBV7-9 to TRBJ2-5, with no clear D. V lost 3 bases to trimming and J lost 5 bases, with 7 bases between them. This CDR3 has 12 amino acids. Germline CDR1 SEHNR, CDR2 FQNEAQ (reference sequence). The CDR3 is CASSLMRETQYF. In DNA form, the CDR3 reads TGTGCCAGCAGCTTGATGAGGGAGACCCAGTACTTC.

The chain joins TRBV7-2 to TRBJ1-2; tentatively, D is TRBD1 (5 bases). The CDR3 is 15 residues long. V was clipped by 1 base and J by 8 bases, with 17 bases between them. Germline V gives CDR1 SGHTA, CDR2 FQGNSA. The CDR3 bases are TGTGCCAGCAGCTTAGACGTGGGGCGGGGCGGCGGCTACACCTTC. It encodes CASSLDVGRGGGYTF.

This clone came up once. The CDR3 DNA is TGTGCCAGCAGTTTTCTAGAAAGCTCCTACAATGAGCAGTTCTTC. Protein product: CASSFLESSYNEQFF. The chain employs TRBV6-1 and TRBJ2-1, with no clear D. Trimming cost V 5 bases and J 0 bases, with 11 bases left between them. The CDR3 totals 15 residues. Per germline, CDR1 MNHNS and CDR2 SASEGT.

For this clone: Compared with germline, one end of the junction differs, possibly owing to a read error. The chain employs TRBV30 and TRBJ2-7; 12 nucleotides line up with TRBD2. CDR1 and CDR2 from the germline V gene are GTSNPN and SVGIG (reference sequence). The CDR3 is 17 residues long. The CDR3 is CAGSARGASGGAGEQYF. The DNA of the CDR3 is TGTGCCGGGAGTGCACGAGGGGCTAGCGGGGGGGCCGGCGAGCAGTACTTC.

The genes are TRBV30 and TRBJ2-7, with D hard to call. The V and J ends lost 5 bases and 0 bases respectively, with 14 bases between them. CDR3 length: 14 residues. Germline CDR1 is GTSNPN and CDR2 is SVGIG (reference sequence). CDR3 coding DNA: TGTGCCTGGCTTCCGGGCCTCTCCTCCTACGAGCAGTACTTC. Residues: CAWLPGLSSYEQYF.

By share, this clone counts as medium-sized. This chain links TRBV25-1 with TRBJ1-1; no clear D gene. From germline, CDR1 is MGHDK and CDR2 SYGVNS. This CDR3 is built from 13 residues. V lost 0 bases and J lost 4, with 6 bases in between. CDR3 residues: CASSEYLVTEAFF. The CDR3 coding sequence is TGTGCCAGCAGTGAATATTTGGTCACTGAAGCTTTCTTT.